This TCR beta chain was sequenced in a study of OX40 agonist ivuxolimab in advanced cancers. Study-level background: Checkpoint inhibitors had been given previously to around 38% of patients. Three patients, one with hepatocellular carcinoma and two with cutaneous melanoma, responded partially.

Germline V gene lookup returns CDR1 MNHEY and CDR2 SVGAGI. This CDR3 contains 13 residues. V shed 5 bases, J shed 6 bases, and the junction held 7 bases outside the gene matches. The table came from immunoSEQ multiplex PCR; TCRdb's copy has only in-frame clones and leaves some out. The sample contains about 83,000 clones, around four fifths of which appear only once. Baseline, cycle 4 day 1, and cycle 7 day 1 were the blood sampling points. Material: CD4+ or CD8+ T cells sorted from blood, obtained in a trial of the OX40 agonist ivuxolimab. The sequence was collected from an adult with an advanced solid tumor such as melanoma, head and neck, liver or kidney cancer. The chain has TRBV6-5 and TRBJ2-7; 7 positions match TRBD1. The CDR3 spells CASSPRTGGEQYF. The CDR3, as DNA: TGTGCCAGCAGTCCGAGGACAGGCGGCGAGCAGTACTTC.